Reported below is one TCR beta chain. This clonotype has just a few counts. The antigen this receptor binds is unknown. No much larger clonotype is one base removed from it; base qualities were not supplied. The CDR3 runs 16 residues from the cysteine to the phenylalanine. CDR3 DNA is the only sequence kept; it has 48 bases, read in frame from the first base. Trimming costs V 1 base and J 2 bases, and their ends lie 12 bases apart. CDR1 and CDR2 are read off the germline V gene as MDHEN and SYDVKM. The donors were around 39 Caucasian individuals from Russia, aged 6 to 90 years, who were systemically healthy. Each donor gave ten milliliters of peripheral blood, drawn into EDTA-treated Vacutainer tubes. Ficoll-Paque density-gradient centrifugation was used to isolate PBMCs, with at least 6 million per sample. Trizol reagent was used to extract total RNA from PBMCs, with at least 5.5 micrograms per sample. For every donor, flow cytometry on a PBMC aliquot measured the percentage of naive CD45RAhigh/CD27high T cells.

This sample was included in a study of blood T cells in healthy people across ages (dated by TCRdb to the mid-2010s). Turning to the overall study: In model experiments, template switching captured roughly one uniquely barcoded TCR beta cDNA molecule for every two T cells. Using the same blood draw, the study looked at two additional independent replicas of 1 million unique cDNA reads for two donors, one aged 18 to 30 and the other aged 80 or older. The donors were split into four age groups: young (average 16 years), middle-aged (39), aged (approximately 59) and long-lived (more than 80). Using deep sequencing normalized with unique cDNA molecular identifiers, the study measured how TCR beta repertoire diversity changes with age. To avoid experimental bias, donors of different ages were distributed randomly across sequencing lanes.

What the work shows at the level of the full study, not this receptor alone: The CMV infection status of donors was not known, potentially confounding age-related changes in expanded clonotypes. Compared with the aged group, the long-lived group had more naive CD4+ T cells, fewer expanded clones and increased TCR diversity, a pattern suggesting age selection. Bulk unsorted PBMC profiling prevented conclusive comparison of naive and antigen-experienced compartments. Estimates of total diversity from one million sequenced T cells were regarded as lower bounds and underestimates. Observed TCR beta diversity correlated strongly with the percentage of naive T cells measured by flow cytometry. Observed TCR beta diversity per million T cells fell roughly linearly with age, and a significant reduction was already apparent by age about 38.

Library construction relied on 5' RACE. TCRdb lists the instrument as Illumina HiSeq 2500. A second PCR of roughly 7 to 11 cycles was performed with a sample-barcoded 5' primer and a J-beta primer mix. A template-switch 5' adaptor carrying 12 random nucleotides introduced a unique molecular identifier onto each TCR beta cDNA molecule. At least 2.5 million CDR3-containing paired-end reads were obtained from each sample. First-strand cDNA was synthesized from all RNA with the Mint cDNA synthesis kit, primed by a TRBC-specific oligonucleotide. All cDNA was treated with uracil-DNA glycosylase and then went through a first 18-cycle PCR with the universal primers M1SS and BC2_uni_R. Under the source paper's analysis protocol: Each sample was normalized by randomly selecting 1 million high-quality reads, each carrying a distinct molecular identifier. Instead of being binned into consensus sequences, reads with shared molecular identifiers were discarded. MiTCR, set to a Q25 quality threshold and the strictest error-elimination algorithm, was used for CDR3 identification, clonotype clustering and error correction. A nonparametric unseen species model with Euler transformation was used to estimate lower-bound total TCR beta diversity. Through fastp at Q25 and MiXCR, TCRdb rebuilt clones from the public reads, retaining in-frame beta chains. Entries are consolidated by CDR3 protein sequence, retaining the most common genes and DNA. These V and J calls derive from TCRdb rather than the authors' analysis. The sample table records 1.5 million to 2 million distinct CDR3 sequences; about 49% of these occur just once. The ten largest account for approximately 2% of the sample.

The rearranged segments are TRBV28 and TRBJ2-1; the D gene could be TRBD1 or TRBD2, each one agreeing over 5 bases. What was sequenced was blood. This receptor was obtained from a woman aged 35 to 49 in good health. CDR3 reads: CASSLSGGPTYNEQFF. The DNA sequence is given as TGTGCCAGCAGTTTATCTGGGGGACCGACCTACAATGAGCAGTTCTTC.